The 5 T cell receptor beta chains below come from one sample, sequenced in a study of OX40 agonist ivuxolimab in advanced cancers. Profiling relied on immunoSEQ multiplex PCR, and the TCRdb table lists in-frame clones only, not all of them. The table shows 95,000 or so clones, with about 91% occurring only once. The sequences come from CD4+ or CD8+ T cells sorted from blood, collected in a trial of the OX40 agonist ivuxolimab. These receptors all stem from an adult with an advanced solid tumor such as melanoma, head and neck, liver or kidney cancer.

J is TRBJ2-5 and V is TRBV23-1; a possible D gene is TRBD1 (5 bases). TRBV23-1 is noted as an ORF with a role that remains uncertain. V lost 0 bases and J lost 1, with 9 bases in between. The CDR3 loop spans 15 amino acids. The DNA of the CDR3 is TGCGCCAGCAGTCAATCGGCAGGGTTCCAAGAGACCCAGTACTTC. As protein: CASSQSAGFQETQYF.

The chain combines TRBV19 with TRBJ1-2; TRBD1 matches at 10 bases. CDR1 LNHDA and CDR2 SQIVND come from the germline V gene (reference sequence). The CDR3 has 15 amino acids. Trimming at V came to 4 bases and at J to 6 bases, leaving 8 bases not matched to a gene. DNA of the CDR3: TGTGCCAGTAGTACCAGACAGGGGGCACGGGATGGCTACACCTTC. Protein: CASSTRQGARDGYTF.

CDR3 in amino acids: CASSLINRGNEQFF. The DNA for the CDR3 is TGTGCCAGCAGCTTAATTAACAGAGGGAATGAGCAGTTCTTC. The V gene is TRBV11-3, the J gene TRBJ2-1; maybe TRBD2 (5 bases). CDR3 size: 14 residues. V was cut by 2 bases and J by 7 bases, with 12 bases left in between. The germline gives CDR1 SGHNT, CDR2 YENEEA.

The chain recombines TRBV7-3 with TRBJ1-6, with no clear D. The germline V and J ends were trimmed by 8 bases and 7 bases, with 3 bases remaining between them. This CDR3 contains 10 residues. Germline CDR1 SGHTA, CDR2 FQGTGA. The CDR3 DNA reads TGTGCCAGCGGGAATTCACCCCTCCACTTT. This sequence encodes CASGNSPLHF.

The chain links TRBV30 to TRBJ1-5; 7 bases are a match to TRBD1. The CDR3 runs 15 residues. The V gene end was trimmed by 1 base and the J gene end by 3 bases; junction bases not matched to a gene: 6. Looked up from germline, CDR1 is GTSNPN and CDR2 is SVGIG (reference sequence). The CDR3 sequence is CAWSGQGPFNQPQHF. The CDR3 nucleotides are TGTGCCTGGAGTGGACAGGGTCCGTTCAATCAGCCCCAGCATTTT. Full variable domain (outside the CDR3, taken from reference TRBV30 and TRBJ1-5): SQTIHQWPATLVQPVGSPLSLECTVEGTSNPNLYWYRQAAGRGLQLLFYSVGIGQISSEVPQNLSASRPQDRQFILSSKKLLLSDSGFYLCAWSGQGPFNQPQHFGDGTRLSIL.